The rows below give T cell receptor beta chains drawn from one sample of a study of blood T cell repertoires in COVID-19. The protocol was immunoSEQ multiplex PCR, while the TCRdb copy is restricted to in-frame clones and leaves out a portion. The sample records 15,000 to 20,000 clones, around 81% being singletons. Sample: peripheral blood. Every receptor here comes from a man between 40 and 49 years old with active or convalescent COVID-19. Each CDR3 is given with its conserved first and last residue. Each record gives: clone size, V gene, J gene, D gene, CDR3 DNA, CDR3 protein. D genes are given only for firm matches. Expanded clones are given a class, and other clones once, few, many or no size at all.

NA	TRBV24-1	TRBJ1-3	TRBD1	TGTGCCACCAGTGAATTAGGACAGGGGAACGGAAACACCATATATTTT	CATSELGQGNGNTIYF
NA	TRBV28	TRBJ1-2	NA	TGTGCCAGCAGTCAAATTAACTATGGCTACACCTTC	CASSQINYGYTF
NA	TRBV11-3	TRBJ2-2	NA	TGTGCCAGCAGCTCACAGGGGGGGGAGAAGACCGGGGAGCTGTTTTTT	CASSSQGGEKTGELFF
NA	TRBV29-1	TRBJ1-1	NA	TGCAGCGTTGAGACAGTTGAAGCTTTCTTT	CSVETVEAFF
NA	TRBV7-2	TRBJ1-6	NA	TGTGCCAGCAGCTTAGCGGGGCAGGCTGGAAATTCACCCCTCCACTTT	CASSLAGQAGNSPLHF
once	TRBV15	TRBJ2-7	TRBD1	TGTGCCACCAGCCGCACTCTCCTGGCAGGGGGCGAGCAGTACTTC	CATSRTLLAGGEQYF
few	TRBV4-1	TRBJ1-1	NA	TGCGCCAGCAGCCAAACCAGGGATTCTGAAGCTTTCTTT	CASSQTRDSEAFF
once	TRBV6-6	TRBJ1-1	TRBD1	TGTGCCAGCACTGGACAGGGGCACACTGAAGCTTTCTTT	CASTGQGHTEAFF
NA	TRBV15	TRBJ1-4	NA	TGTGCCACCAGCAGAGATTACGCAGGAATTGAAAAACTGTTTTTT	CATSRDYAGIEKLFF
once	TRBV7-9	TRBJ2-5	TRBD1	TGTGCCAGTAGGTCAGGGGGCGCAGGGGAGACCCAGTACTTC	CASRSGGAGETQYF
NA	TRBV18	TRBJ1-2	TRBD1	TGTGCCAGCTCACCCCCAGGACAGGGGGAACATGGCTACACCTTC	CASSPPGQGEHGYTF
NA	TRBV19	TRBJ1-2	NA	TGTGCCAGTAGTATCAGGCCACGGCATGGCTACACCTTC	CASSIRPRHGYTF
NA	TRBV5-5	TRBJ1-3	NA	TGTGCCAGCAGCTTGGGAAGGGGTGGAAACACCATATATTTT	CASSLGRGGNTIYF
NA	TRBV10-2	TRBJ1-1	NA	TGCGCCAGCAGTCGAGAGGGTCGCCGGAACACTGAAGCTTTCTTT	CASSREGRRNTEAFF
NA	TRBV9	TRBJ2-1	TRBD2	TGTGCCAGCAGCTTTAGCGGGGGGGCCTACCTGGCGCAGTTCTTC	CASSFSGGAYLAQFF
once	TRBV4-1	TRBJ1-3	NA	TGCGCCAGCAGCCAAGAGTTGTTCTCTGGGCAATTCTCTGGAAACACCATATATTTT	CASSQELFSGQFSGNTIYF
NA	TRBV7-2	TRBJ2-3	TRBD2	TGTGCCAGCAGCTTAAAGGGGCTGGCGGGGGGCCCCACAGATACGCAGTATTTT	CASSLKGLAGGPTDTQYF
NA	TRBV10-3	TRBJ2-3	TRBD2	TGTGCCATCAGTGTCGCAGGAACGGGACTAGGATCGGATACGCAGTATTTT	CAISVAGTGLGSDTQYF
NA	TRBV28	TRBJ1-2	NA	TGTGCCAGCAGTCTCTCACTGGGGGGGCCCCTTTGG	CASSLSLGGPLW
NA	TRBV27	TRBJ1-1	TRBD1	TGTGCCAGCAGTTTTGCCAGGGGGCCTGAAGCTTTCTTT	CASSFARGPEAFF
NA	TRBV7-2	TRBJ1-1	NA	TGTGCCAGCAGTTTTAGGGGCAGGGCTGAAGCTTTCTTT	CASSFRGRAEAFF
once	TRBV6-2/TRBV6-3	TRBJ1-5	TRBD1	TGTGCCAGCAGTTACAATTCGGGACAGGGAAGTTGGCAGCCCCAGCATTTT	CASSYNSGQGSWQPQHF
NA	TRBV2	TRBJ2-5	TRBD2	TGTGCCAGCAGGTGGACTAGTCGTGAGACCCAGTACTTC	CASRWTSRETQYF
NA	TRBV12-3/TRBV12-4	TRBJ2-5	NA	TGTGCCAGCTCCGAAGTCCGGGAGACCCAGTACTTC	CASSEVRETQYF
NA	TRBV6-6	TRBJ1-5	NA	TGTGCCAGCAGTTACGCGGGGGGTAATAGCAATCAGCCCCAGCATTTT	CASSYAGGNSNQPQHF
few	TRBV19	TRBJ2-5	TRBD2	TGTGCCAGTAGTATATCCTCTCTTGGACTAGCGGGGGAAGAGACCCAGTACTTC	CASSISSLGLAGEETQYF
NA	TRBV7-3	TRBJ2-1	NA	TGTGCCAGCAGCCCCTCCGGGGGTCGGAATGAGCAGTTCTTC	CASSPSGGRNEQFF
NA	TRBV6-5	TRBJ1-1	NA	TGTGCCAGCAGTTACCGACAGATTAACACTGAAGCTTTCTTT	CASSYRQINTEAFF
NA	TRBV13	TRBJ2-7	NA	TGTGCCAGCAGCTTACTTGGCGGTGGCGACGAGCAGTACTTC	CASSLLGGGDEQYF
NA	TRBV28	TRBJ1-1	NA	TGTGCCAGCAGTTTATCTGGGTGGGGAGGTGCTTTCTTT	CASSLSGWGGAFF
NA	TRBV5-1	TRBJ1-2	NA	TGCGCCAGCAGCCCCGGACGGACTACTAAGCCATATGGCTACACCTTC	CASSPGRTTKPYGYTF
NA	TRBV7-9	TRBJ2-5	TRBD2	TGTGCCAGCCTCCGGGGGGTCCAAGAGACCCAGTACTTC	CASLRGVQETQYF
NA	TRBV5-6	TRBJ1-1	NA	TGTGCCAGCAGCTTCTTCGACAGGCCTGATTCTTTCTTT	CASSFFDRPDSFF
NA	TRBV19	TRBJ2-4	TRBD1	TGTGCCAGTACCAACTACAGGGGGCTAGCCAAAAACATTCAGTACTTC	CASTNYRGLAKNIQYF
NA	TRBV24-1	TRBJ2-1	TRBD2	TGTGCCACCAGGACTAGCGGGGGGGCCTCCTACAATGAGCAGTTCTTC	CATRTSGGASYNEQFF
NA	TRBV7-2	TRBJ2-5	NA	TGTGCCAGCAGCTTAGATAGCGAGACCCAGTACTTC	CASSLDSETQYF
NA	TRBV5-6	TRBJ2-7	NA	TGTGCCAGCAGCCAACACTCCCGGGACTTCTACGAGCAGTACTTC	CASSQHSRDFYEQYF
NA	TRBV7-9	TRBJ2-1	TRBD1	TGTGCCAGCAGACTGGGACAGCACAATGAGCAGTTCTTC	CASRLGQHNEQFF
NA	TRBV4-1	TRBJ1-6	TRBD1	TGCGCCAGCAGCCAAGAAGGGACAGGGTTTGTATTCTCACCCCTCCACTTT	CASSQEGTGFVFSPLHF